This T cell receptor (beta chain) was captured in a study of tumor and adjacent non-tumor tissue in lung cancer. Three rounds of nested PCR, following a modified ARM-PCR protocol, produced the TCRbeta library. TCRdb re-called the multiplex PCR reads through MiXCR, storing one row per CDR3 protein. The sample contains roughly 70,000 distinct CDR3 sequences, approximately 71% of which appear only once. Germline CDR1 MGHRA, CDR2 YSYEKL. The CDR3 totals 16 residues. Trimming left V 6 bases short and J 4 bases short, with 21 bases between. Study results and limitations: Tumor tissue had significantly higher TCR diversity than normal lung. Top 100 clones took a larger repertoire share in normal lung.

No cell sorting was done before RNA was extracted from the tissue. Distant lung tissue was collected more than 3 cm away from the tumor edge. Donors were chemotherapy-naive, newly diagnosed lung cancer surgical patients in China, August–late 2014. About this clonotype itself: Its specificity is not known.

This receptor was identified in a woman between 45 and 65 years old with non-small cell lung cancer. Sample: distant non-tumor lung tissue. The chain employs TRBV4-1 and TRBJ1-1; perhaps TRBD1 as D (6 bases). The CDR3 bases are TGCGCCAGCAGTCGAGGCCTCTACAGGGTCGGCACTGAAGCTTTCTTT. Residues: CASSRGLYRVGTEAFF.